The 31 T cell receptor beta chains in this list originate from one sample, sequenced in a study of blood T cell repertoires in COVID-19. Generated by immunoSEQ multiplex PCR, the TCRdb table keeps only in-frame clones and is missing some. The sample lists 130,000 to 150,000 clones, about 84% occurring once. Sequences were obtained from peripheral blood. The source is a man in his 60s with active or convalescent COVID-19.

The rearrangement uses TRBV15 and TRBJ2-5; D call uncertain. The V end was cut by 0 bases, the J end by 5 bases, with 7 bases between. Germline-derived CDR1 and CDR2 are LNHNV and YYDKDF (reference sequence). This CDR3 is 13 amino acids long. The CDR3: CATSRDWAETQYF. The CDR3 nucleotides are TGTGCCACCAGCAGAGATTGGGCTGAGACCCAGTACTTC. The complete variable domain, with remaining parts taken from reference TRBV15 and TRBJ2-5, reads DAMVIQNPRYQVTQFGKPVTLSCSQTLNHNVMYWYQQKSSQAPKLLFHYYDKDFNNEADTPDNFQSRRPNTSFCFLDIRSPGLGDTAMYLCATSRDWAETQYFGPGTRLLVL.

The chain recombines TRBV7-8 with TRBJ2-7; D call uncertain. V lost 2 bases and J 0 bases, leaving 2 bases between the germline ends. CDR1 and CDR2 from the germline V gene are SGHVS and FQNEAQ. This CDR3 has 12 amino acids. The CDR3 DNA reads TGTGCCAGCAGCTTATACTCCTACGAGCAGTACTTC. This translates into CASSLYSYEQYF.

This chain uses TRBV10-3 with TRBJ2-5; TRBD2 is a possible D gene (5 bases). V dropped 2 bases and J dropped 5 bases, with 9 bases sitting between them. CDR1 is ENHRY and CDR2 is SYGVKD in the germline V gene. The CDR3 is 13 amino acids. The CDR3 reads CAISERTGETQYF. The CDR3 nucleotides read TGTGCCATCAGTGAGCGGACGGGGGAGACCCAGTACTTC.

The chain carries TRBV5-6 and TRBJ1-2; the D is unclear. CDR1 is SGHDT and CDR2 is YYEEEE in the germline V gene. With 0 bases removed from V and 6 bases from J, the gap between germline ends came to 18 bases. This CDR3 has 16 amino acids. CDR3 region: CASSLAGILSEHGYTF. The CDR3 nucleotides are TGTGCCAGCAGCTTGGCGGGGATCCTATCCGAGCATGGCTACACCTTC.

This rearrangement joins TRBV5-1 to TRBJ2-5; 14 bases line up with TRBD2. The CDR3 extends over 16 amino acids. Germline V gene lookup returns CDR1 SGHRS and CDR2 YFSETQ. Trimming cost V 4 bases and J 5 bases; bases outside gene matches: 7. The DNA of the CDR3 is TGCGCCAGCAGCCAAGGGACTAGCGGGAGTCGGGAGACCCAGTACTTC. Encoded protein: CASSQGTSGSRETQYF.

This clone was detected a few times. The rearrangement joins TRBV12-3 or TRBV12-4 to TRBJ2-1, with a weak D call TRBD2 (5 bases). Trimming pared 7 bases from V and 5 bases from J, leaving 12 bases between. The CDR3 consists of 13 residues. CDR3 residues: CASNRGTHNEQFF. In nucleotides, the CDR3 is TGTGCCAGCAACCGGGGAACTCACAATGAGCAGTTCTTC.

The chain employs TRBV3-1 (or the pseudogene TRBV3-2) and TRBJ2-2; 8 bases align to TRBD1. The trim removed 4 bases at V and 3 bases at J, leaving 7 bases unmatched. This CDR3 has 16 amino acids. The germline V gene encodes CDR1 LGHDT and CDR2 YNNKEL (reference sequence). The CDR3 DNA reads as TGTGCCAGCAGCCGATCAGGGGGCCAAGACACCGGGGAGCTGTTTTTT. Encoded protein: CASSRSGGQDTGELFF.

The V and J genes are TRBV11-2 and TRBJ2-3; weak D call: TRBD1 (7 bases). Germline assignment: CDR1 SGHAT and CDR2 FQNNGV. With 0 bases removed from V and 5 bases from J, the gap between germline ends came to 18 bases. There are 17 residues in the CDR3. For the CDR3, the DNA is TGTGCCAGCAGCTTAGATCGTTGGACCAGGGGGGTAGATACGCAGTATTTT. Protein sequence: CASSLDRWTRGVDTQYF.

This chain connects TRBV7-2 to TRBJ2-1; unclear D gene. CDR1 and CDR2 (germline): SGHTA, FQGNSA. The CDR3 is made up of 14 amino acids. V lost 0 bases to trimming and J lost 5 bases, with 8 bases between them. The CDR3 DNA is TGTGCCAGCAGCTTAGCGCAGGTTGACAATGAGCAGTTCTTC. It codes for CASSLAQVDNEQFF.

The chain is built from TRBV10-3 and TRBJ1-5, with D unclear. Germline V CDR1 and CDR2: ENHRY, SYGVKD. This CDR3 comprises 12 residues. With 6 bases removed from V and 0 bases from J, the gap between germline ends came to 3 bases. The CDR3 loop is CAISSSNQPQHF. The CDR3 DNA follows: TGTGCCATCAGCAGTAGCAATCAGCCCCAGCATTTT.

V gene TRBV7-9 combines with J gene TRBJ1-6, with 10 bases identical to TRBD1. The length of the CDR3 is 15 residues. Germline CDR1 reads SEHNR; CDR2 reads FQNEAQ (reference sequence). The V segment lost 3 bases and the J segment 7 bases; nucleotides outside the gene matches: 3. CDR3 protein: CASSLRGQGNSPLHF. The CDR3 DNA reads as TGTGCCAGCAGCTTGCGGGGACAGGGGAATTCACCCCTCCACTTT.

DNA for the CDR3: TGCGCCAGCAGCTACAGGGGGCGGACCTACAATGAGCAGTTCTTC. Protein sequence: CASSYRGRTYNEQFF. V usage is TRBV5-1 and J usage is TRBJ2-1; 9 bases map to TRBD1. Germline V CDR1 and CDR2: SGHRS, YFSETQ. The CDR3 length is 15 residues. V gave up 3 bases and J gave up 2 bases; unmatched junction bases: 3.

The chain recombines TRBV5-1 with TRBJ1-2, with TRBD1 identical over 9 bases. Germline CDR1 SGHRS, CDR2 YFSETQ. The V segment lost 4 bases and the J segment 8 bases; nucleotides outside the gene matches: 18. This CDR3 is 17 amino acids long. The CDR3 DNA reads as TGCGCCAGCAGCCCGGGACAGGGAGCTTTCGCCTATAGCGGCTACACCTTC. Amino acids: CASSPGQGAFAYSGYTF.

This sequence joins TRBV6-5 and TRBJ2-7; 8 nucleotides align to TRBD2. V trimming: 7 bases; J trimming: 9 bases; junction bases outside the gene matches: 5. CDR3 length equals 11 residues. Germline V gene lookup returns CDR1 MNHEY and CDR2 SVGAGI. CDR3 bases: TGTGCCAGCACCTCGGGGGGGTGGCAGTACTTC. It specifies CASTSGGWQYF.

The chain combines TRBV5-1 with TRBJ2-7; 7 nucleotides match TRBD1. Germline CDR1 SGHRS, CDR2 YFSETQ. The CDR3 is 18 amino acids. The J segment lost 1 base and the V segment lost 0 bases, leaving 13 bases of the junction unmatched. The CDR3 spells CASSLGRPNRGRSYEQYF. The CDR3 DNA reads TGCGCCAGCAGCTTGGGCCGTCCCAACAGGGGTAGATCCTACGAGCAGTACTTC.

This clone has a handful of counts. The CDR3 DNA sequence: TGCAGCGTTCTGCTCTACCTGGGACAGGGGGCAACGGATGGCTACACCTTC. The encoded protein is CSVLLYLGQGATDGYTF. The chain couples TRBV29-1 to TRBJ1-2; TRBD1 aligns across 12 bases. Germline V CDR1 and CDR2: SQVTM, ANQGSEA. After removal of 5 bases from V and 6 bases from J, the junction contained 16 bases not matched to a gene. This CDR3 is built from 17 residues.

This clone was detected once. The J gene is TRBJ1-5, the V gene TRBV19, with D possibly TRBD1 on 6 matching bases. The V end lost 5 bases, the J end lost 1 base, and 15 bases lay between the germline ends. The CDR3 has 16 amino acids. Germline V gene sequence: CDR1 LNHDA, CDR2 SQIVND (reference sequence). The CDR3 DNA reads TGTGCCAGTAGTCCCCGGGGGGGCAGGAGCAATCAGCCCCAGCATTTT. This gives the protein CASSPRGGRSNQPQHF.

The rearrangement uses TRBV6-2 or TRBV6-3 and TRBJ1-1, with TRBD1 matching over 7 bases. This CDR3 has 13 residues. Trimming took 6 bases from V and 7 from J; bases not matched to a gene: 8. Per the germline V gene, CDR1 is MNHEY and CDR2 is SVGEGT. The CDR3 reads CASSHLTGVEAFF. The CDR3 coding sequence is TGTGCCAGCAGCCATCTTACAGGGGTTGAAGCTTTCTTT.

The chain has TRBV5-1 and TRBJ2-3; 12 positions match TRBD2. The CDR3 contains 15 residues. Looked up from germline, CDR1 is SGHRS and CDR2 is YFSETQ. V lost 3 bases and J lost 3; bases outside the gene matches: 2. The CDR3 DNA follows: TGCGCCAGCAGCTCTAGCGGGAGGGCGACAGATACGCAGTATTTT. Amino acids: CASSSSGRATDTQYF.

The V gene is TRBV12-3 or TRBV12-4, the J gene TRBJ1-3; D is unresolved. V lost 4 bases and J lost 2, with 6 bases in between. The CDR3 loop spans 13 amino acids. The CDR3 DNA reads TGTGCCAGCAGTTATCCTACTGGAAACACCATATATTTT. This translates into CASSYPTGNTIYF.

The J gene is TRBJ2-1, the V gene TRBV5-5; TRBD1 matches at 9 bases. The length of the CDR3 is 13 residues. The J segment lost 6 bases and the V segment lost 8 bases, leaving 6 bases of the junction unmatched. Germline CDR1 is SGHKS and CDR2 is YYEKEE (reference sequence). CDR3 nucleotide sequence: TGTGCCAGTGACCGGGACAGGGTCAATGAGCAGTTCTTC. Protein: CASDRDRVNEQFF.

This chain uses TRBV27 with TRBJ2-1; 8 bases agree with TRBD1. This CDR3 is 15 amino acids long. J was trimmed by 7 bases and V by 3 bases; bases with no gene match: 8. Per germline, CDR1 MNHEY and CDR2 SMNVEV (reference sequence). The CDR3 protein is CASSLSQGALNEQFF. CDR3 DNA: TGTGCCAGCAGTTTGAGCCAGGGGGCGCTGAATGAGCAGTTCTTC.

V gene TRBV4-1 combines with J gene TRBJ1-4, with 9 bases matching TRBD1. Germline V gene sequence: CDR1 MGHRA, CDR2 YSYEKL. V was pared by 4 bases and J by 6 bases, with 12 bases of the junction left unmatched. The CDR3 consists of 17 residues. CDR3 amino acids: CASSPSQGAQYYEKLFF. DNA for the CDR3: TGCGCCAGCAGCCCTTCACAGGGGGCCCAATATTATGAAAAACTGTTTTTT.

The CDR3: CASSPGGAPEAFF. The CDR3 DNA reads TGTGCCAGCAGTCCAGGGGGCGCCCCCGAAGCTTTCTTT. The rearrangement uses TRBV28 and TRBJ1-1; 8 nucleotides match TRBD1. There are 13 residues in the CDR3. Looked up from germline, CDR1 is MDHEN and CDR2 is SYDVKM. J was trimmed by 8 bases and V by 5 bases; bases with no gene match: 7.

The chain employs TRBV3-1 (or the pseudogene TRBV3-2) and TRBJ2-7, with 7 bases identical to TRBD2. Trimming at V came to 4 bases and at J to 3 bases, leaving 0 bases not matched to a gene. Germline CDR1 and CDR2: LGHDT and YNNKEL (reference sequence). This CDR3 is 12 amino acids long. This CDR3 reads CASSPGGYEQYF. The CDR3 nucleotides read TGTGCCAGCAGCCCGGGGGGCTACGAGCAGTACTTC.

The chain employs TRBV11-3 and TRBJ2-3, with 9 nucleotides matching TRBD1. The germline CDR1 and CDR2 sequences are SGHNT and YENEEA. The CDR3 covers 17 residues. Germline trimming cut 1 base from V and 3 bases from J; bases unmatched to any gene: 8. The CDR3: CASSLGTGVRGTDTQYF. Here the CDR3 DNA reads TGTGCCAGCAGCTTAGGGACAGGGGTAAGGGGAACAGATACGCAGTATTTT.

In its sample, this clone was seen once. The V and J genes are TRBV19 and TRBJ2-3, with a weak D call TRBD2 (5 bases). In germline, CDR1 is LNHDA, CDR2 SQIVND (reference sequence). This CDR3 spans 14 amino acids. Deletions cut 8 bases from V and 3 bases from J, with 15 bases between. The CDR3 region is CASPRREKTDTQYF. Written as DNA, the CDR3 is TGTGCCAGTCCTCGCCGGGAAAAGACAGATACGCAGTATTTT.

The chain joins TRBV29-1 to TRBJ2-4; 12 bases align to TRBD2. The CDR3 is made up of 13 amino acids. Germline CDR1 SQVTM, CDR2 ANQGSEA. V dropped 3 bases and J dropped 7; count of bases not matched to a gene: 1. This CDR3 is CSVDGTSGNIQYF. DNA for the CDR3: TGCAGCGTTGATGGGACTAGCGGGAACATTCAGTACTTC.

The V call is TRBV4-2, the J call TRBJ2-7; D is possibly TRBD2 (5 bases). This CDR3 is built from 15 residues. Germline V gene sequence: CDR1 LGHNA, CDR2 YNFKEQ. V lost 4 bases, J lost 4 bases, and 17 bases lay in between. The CDR3 region is CASSLKADSWYEQYF. Written as DNA, the CDR3 is TGTGCCAGCAGCCTTAAAGCGGATAGCTGGTACGAGCAGTACTTC.

V gene TRBV19 combines with J gene TRBJ1-5, with 7 positions matching TRBD1. The CDR3 totals 15 residues. Germline V gene data show CDR1 as LNHDA and CDR2 as SQIVND (reference sequence). The V segment lost 1 base and the J segment 4 bases; nucleotides outside the gene matches: 4. Here the CDR3 reads CASSIGSRGNQPQHF. The CDR3 DNA sequence: TGTGCCAGTAGTATAGGAAGCAGGGGGAATCAGCCCCAGCATTTT.

The J gene is TRBJ2-5, the V gene TRBV11-2, with a weak D call TRBD2 (5 bases). Germline CDR1 SGHAT, CDR2 FQNNGV. This CDR3 comprises 15 residues. The germline V and J ends were trimmed by 5 bases and 5 bases, with 18 bases remaining between them. CDR3 DNA: TGTGCCAGCAGCCCCCAAGCCCCCCGGAGGGAGACCCAGTACTTC. Translation gives CASSPQAPRRETQYF.